What follows are 2 T cell receptor beta chains derived from one specimen sequenced in a study of T cells in Graves' hyperthyroidism and ophthalmopathy. Researchers took RNA transcripts and amplified the TCR beta CDR3 regions from them. Primed by the HTBI set, a first-round RT-PCR was run on the TCR CDR3. TCRdb ran MiXCR on the multiplex PCR reads and lists one entry per CDR3 protein. Here the sample spans 210,000 or so distinct CDR3 sequences, about a sixth being singletons. The specimen sequenced was blood. Receptors were obtained from a man aged 50-59 years with Graves' hyperthyroidism.

The table lists this clonotype with a few counts. The chain is built from TRBV12-3 or TRBV12-4 and TRBJ2-3, with D tentatively TRBD2 (5 bases). The V and J ends lost 6 bases and 2 bases respectively, with 24 bases between them. This CDR3 has 18 residues. CDR3 nucleotides: TGTGCCAGCAGCCCAGTCTTGTTTAGGGAGCGGTACACAGATACGCAGTATTTT. Its translation is CASSPVLFRERYTDTQYF.

The gene calls are TRBV20-1 and TRBJ2-5; 14 nucleotides agree with TRBD2. Germline CDR1 is DFQATT and CDR2 is SNEGSKA (reference sequence). The length of the CDR3 is 16 residues. Unmatched junction bases numbered 10, after V lost 5 bases and J lost 5 bases. In DNA, the CDR3 is TGCAGTGCTGGACGGGGACTAGCGGGAGTGGAGGAGACCCAGTACTTC. Translated: CSAGRGLAGVEETQYF.